Described below is a single T cell receptor (beta chain) sequence and its context. Its antigen remains unknown. This sample was included in a study of radiation and T cells in renal cell carcinoma. Study-wide results and caveats: Top tumor clonotypes rose in blood 2 weeks post-radiation, then contracted. Baseline intratumoral clonotype presence is unknown without pretreatment biopsies.

Produced via immunoSEQ multiplex PCR; TCRdb's table is partial and in-frame only. The repertoire consists of tens of thousands of clones, with approximately 83% occurring once and the leading ten covering 20% to 25%. Germline loops: CDR1 SEHNR, CDR2 FQNEAQ (reference sequence). V was cut by 0 bases and J by 8 bases, with 14 bases left in between. The CDR3 runs to 15 residues. Time point in this sample: blood 2 weeks post-SBRT. This sample's treatment: 15 Gy SBRT to primary tumor, nephrectomy 4 weeks later. Radiation-treated patients gave blood at baseline, week 2 and week 4. V is TRBV7-9 and J is TRBJ1-3, with D uncertain. The source of this sequence is a woman aged 45-65 years with renal cell carcinoma. The sample here was blood, taken from a patient whose treatment included radiotherapy and nephrectomy. CDR3 sequence (DNA): TGTGCCAGCAGCTTAGCAGGTCCCTCCGTACACACCATATATTTT. The encoded protein is CASSLAGPSVHTIYF.